This TCR beta chain was observed in a study of technical replicates of blood from a handful of donors. Losses at the gene ends were 4 bases for V and 6 bases for J; bases not matched to a gene: 10. The V gene's germline CDR1 is SGDLS and CDR2 YYNGEE. The CDR3 spans 17 residues. Clones were read by immunoSEQ multiplex PCR, and TCRdb kept only the in-frame ones, dropping some. This table has some 11,000 clones, 60% to 80% appearing once. The chain recombines TRBV9 with TRBJ2-1, with 13 bases aligning to TRBD2. Sequencing was done on a sample of PBMCs. This receptor was identified in a human donor in good health. The CDR3 here is CASSPRSGLAGINEQFF. The CDR3 nucleotides read TGTGCCAGCAGCCCCCGCTCGGGACTAGCGGGAATCAATGAGCAGTTCTTC.